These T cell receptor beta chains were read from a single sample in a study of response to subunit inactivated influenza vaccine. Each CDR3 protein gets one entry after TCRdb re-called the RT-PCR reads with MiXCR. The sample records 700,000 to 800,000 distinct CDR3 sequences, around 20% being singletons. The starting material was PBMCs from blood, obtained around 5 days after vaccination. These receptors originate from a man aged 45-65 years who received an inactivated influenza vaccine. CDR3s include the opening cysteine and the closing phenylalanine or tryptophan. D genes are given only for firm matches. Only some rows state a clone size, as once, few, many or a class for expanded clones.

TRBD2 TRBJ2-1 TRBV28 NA TGTGCCAGCAGACTTGGACCGGGACTAGCGACCACCCAGTTCTTC CASRLGPGLATTQFF
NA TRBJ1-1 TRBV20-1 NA TGCAGTGCTAGAACCAAGAACCGGGACCTCAAATCTCCGAACACTGAAGCTTTCTTT CSARTKNRDLKSPNTEAFF
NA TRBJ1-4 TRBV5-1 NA TGCGCCAGCAGCGAACAGGGTCCAACTAATGAAAAACTGTTTTTT CASSEQGPTNEKLFF
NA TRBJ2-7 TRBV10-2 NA TGCGCCACCAAGAGCGGGTCCTACGAGCAGTACTTC CATKSGSYEQYF
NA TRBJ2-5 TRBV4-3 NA TGCGCCAGCAGTCTCGCCGGACAGAGGGAGACCCAGTACTTC CASSLAGQRETQYF
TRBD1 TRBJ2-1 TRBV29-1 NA TGCAGCGCGGACAGGGGTACGGACAATGAGCAGTTCTTC CSADRGTDNEQFF
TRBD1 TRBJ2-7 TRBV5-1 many TGCGCCAGCAGCCTCGGGACAGTACCCTACGAGCAGTACTTC CASSLGTVPYEQYF
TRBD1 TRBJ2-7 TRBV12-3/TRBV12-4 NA TGTGCCAGCGGGACAGGGTGGTACGAGCAGTACTTC CASGTGWYEQYF
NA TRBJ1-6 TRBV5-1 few TGCGCCAGCAGGACCGGGGACTATAATTCACCCCTCCACTTT CASRTGDYNSPLHF
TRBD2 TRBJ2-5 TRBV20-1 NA TGCAGTGCTAGAGGATTTGGGAGACTAGCGGGAGTAGGAGAGACCCAGTACTTC CSARGFGRLAGVGETQYF
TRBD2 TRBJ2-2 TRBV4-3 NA TGCGCCAGCAGCCTAGCAGGACTAGCGGGGGGGCGGGCCGGGGAGCTGTTTTTT CASSLAGLAGGRAGELFF
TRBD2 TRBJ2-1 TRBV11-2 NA TGTGCCAGCAGCTTAGAACGGAGGACTAGCGGGAACAATGAGCAGTTCTTC CASSLERRTSGNNEQFF
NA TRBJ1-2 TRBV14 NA TGTGCCAGCAGCCACACCGGGGGGGACTACTATGGCTACACCTTC CASSHTGGDYYGYTF
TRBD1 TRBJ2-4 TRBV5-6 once TGTGCCAGCAGCGCGACAGGGGGCCTAAACATTCAGTACTTC CASSATGGLNIQYF
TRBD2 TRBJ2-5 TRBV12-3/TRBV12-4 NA TGTGCCAGCAGGCCCGGGACTAGCGGGAGGGCCGGGGAGACCCAGTACTTC CASRPGTSGRAGETQYF
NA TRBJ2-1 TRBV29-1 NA TGCAGCGTTGAGGCCGGGACGGGGTACAATGAGCAGTTCTTC CSVEAGTGYNEQFF
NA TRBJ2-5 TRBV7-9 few TGTGCCAGCAGCCCAACCGTCGCAGAGACCCAGTACTTC CASSPTVAETQYF
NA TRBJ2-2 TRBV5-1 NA TGCGCCAGCGACCGGACGGGGAACACCGGGGAGCTGTTTTTT CASDRTGNTGELFF
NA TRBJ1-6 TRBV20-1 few TGCAGTGCTAGAGTGGGGGCCCCTAATAATTCACCCCTCCACTTT CSARVGAPNNSPLHF
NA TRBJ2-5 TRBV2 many TGTGCCAGCAGTCGGACCCGGGACTTACAAGAGACCCAGTACTTC CASSRTRDLQETQYF